The sample holds many counts of the clone carrying this T cell receptor (beta chain). This sample is drawn from a study of T cell repertoires in cytomegalovirus infection. TCRdb re-called the reads with MiXCR, one entry per CDR3 protein. The table lists some 400,000 distinct CDR3 sequences, around a sixth of them singletons. Germline CDR1 and CDR2: SNHLY and FYNNEI. The CDR3 extends over 12 amino acids. The germline V and J ends were trimmed by 7 bases and 4 bases, with 10 bases remaining between them. The specimen sequenced was PBMCs. The receptor was isolated from a human donor in good health (CMV status not recorded). Some clones in this sample may be carry-over from other donors' samples. The V call is TRBV2, the J call TRBJ1-2; the D gene is possibly TRBD1 (5 bases). This CDR3 reads CASMRGGYGYTF. The CDR3 DNA follows: TGTGCCAGCATGAGGGGTGGCTATGGCTACACCTTC.